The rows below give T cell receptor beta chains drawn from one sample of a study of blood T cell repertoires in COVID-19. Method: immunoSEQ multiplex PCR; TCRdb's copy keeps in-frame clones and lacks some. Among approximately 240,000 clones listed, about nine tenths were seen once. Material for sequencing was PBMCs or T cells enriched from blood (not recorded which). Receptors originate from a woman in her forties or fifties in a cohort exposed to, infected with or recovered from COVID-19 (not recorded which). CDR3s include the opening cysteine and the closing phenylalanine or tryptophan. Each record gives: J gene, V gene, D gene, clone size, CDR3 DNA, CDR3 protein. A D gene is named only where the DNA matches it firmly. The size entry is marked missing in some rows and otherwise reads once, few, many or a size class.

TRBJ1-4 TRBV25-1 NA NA TGTGCCAGCAGTGGGGGCAAGGGCGAAAAACTGTTTTTT CASSGGKGEKLFF
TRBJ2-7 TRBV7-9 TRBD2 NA TGTGCCAGCAGCCGAATATCTAGCGGAGATTTCTCCTACGAGCAGTACTTC CASSRISSGDFSYEQYF
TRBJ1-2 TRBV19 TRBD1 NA TGTGCCAGTAGTATCGGCGGGACAGGCTATGGCTACATCTTC CASSIGGTGYGYIF
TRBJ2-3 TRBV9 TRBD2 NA TGTGCCAGCAGCGCATCCCTAGCGGGGTTCCCCACAGATACGCAGTATTTT CASSASLAGFPTDTQYF
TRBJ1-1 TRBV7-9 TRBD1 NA TGTGCCAGCAGCCACGACAGGGGGCGGGAGAACACTGAAGCTTTCTTT CASSHDRGRENTEAFF
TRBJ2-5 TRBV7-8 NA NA TGTGCCAGCAGCTGGGAGACTAGAATCCGAGAGACCCAGTACTTC CASSWETRIRETQYF
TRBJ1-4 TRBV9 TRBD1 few TGTGCCAGCAGCGTACCGAGGACAGATAGAGGGACAGATAATGAAAAACTGTTTTTT CASSVPRTDRGTDNEKLFF
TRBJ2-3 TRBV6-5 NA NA TGTGCCAGCAGCTATCGTAGGGGGGGCCGGGATACGCAGTATTTT CASSYRRGGRDTQYF
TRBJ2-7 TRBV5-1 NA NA TGCGCCAGCAGCTCAGCAGGGGTGCAGTACTTC CASSSAGVQYF
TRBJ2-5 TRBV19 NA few TGTGCCAGTAAGTTTAGGGGTACGGAGACCCAGTACTTC CASKFRGTETQYF
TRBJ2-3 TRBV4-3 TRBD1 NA TGCGCCAGCAGCCAAGCCTGGAAGGGCAGGGGGCTCGATACGCAGTATTTT CASSQAWKGRGLDTQYF
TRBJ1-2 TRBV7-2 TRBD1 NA TGTGCCAGCAGCTCCAAGACAGGGGGATATGGCTACACCTTC CASSSKTGGYGYTF
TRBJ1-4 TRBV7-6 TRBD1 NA TGTGCCAGCAGCTTAGAGGGACAGCTCAATGAAAAACTGTTTTTT CASSLEGQLNEKLFF
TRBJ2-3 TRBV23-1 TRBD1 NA TGCGCCACCCCCCGGCCCAAATCACGCTGGACAGGGGGCGCAGATACGCAGTATTTT CATPRPKSRWTGGADTQYF
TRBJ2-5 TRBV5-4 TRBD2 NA TGTGCCAGCAGCTCGACGGGGGGGCAGGAGACCCAGTACTTC CASSSTGGQETQYF
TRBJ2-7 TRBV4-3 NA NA TGCGCCAGCAGCCAAGAAAGGGGTAGGTCCTACGAGCAGTACTTC CASSQERGRSYEQYF
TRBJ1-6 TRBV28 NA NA TGTGCCAGCAGTTTACCCGACAGCTATAATTCACCCCTCCACTTT CASSLPDSYNSPLHF
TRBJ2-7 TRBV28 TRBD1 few TGTGCCAGCACCCGGACAGGGAAGTACGAGCAGTACTTC CASTRTGKYEQYF
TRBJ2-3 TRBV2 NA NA TGTGCCAGCAATCAGGGGACAGATACGCAGTATTTT CASNQGTDTQYF
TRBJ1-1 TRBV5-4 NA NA TGTGCCAGCAGCTTGGACCAACGGGGTGAAGCTTTCTTT CASSLDQRGEAFF
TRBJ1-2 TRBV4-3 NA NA TGCGCCAGCAGCCAAGTTACAGGGTATGATGGCTACACCTTC CASSQVTGYDGYTF
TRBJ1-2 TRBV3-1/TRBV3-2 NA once TGTGCCAGCACCCATGTCTCGACAGGAAGCTATGGCTACACCTTC CASTHVSTGSYGYTF
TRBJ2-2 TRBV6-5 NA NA TGTGCCAGTACGGACAGATCGACCGGGGAGCTGTTTTTT CASTDRSTGELFF
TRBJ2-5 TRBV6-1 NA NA TGTGCCAGCAGTGAGCCGGGTAGAGGGAGAAAGGAGACCCAGTACTTC CASSEPGRGRKETQYF
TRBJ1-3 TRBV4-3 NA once TGCGCCAGCAGCCAAGAACTCGGGATCTCTGGAAACACCATATATTTT CASSQELGISGNTIYF
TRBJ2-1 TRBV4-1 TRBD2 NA TGCGCCAGCAGCCCCTCTAGCGGGGGGCTCCACAATGAGCAGTTCTTC CASSPSSGGLHNEQFF
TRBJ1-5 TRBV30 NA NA TGTGCCTGGAGTGTACGCCAGATAAATCAGCCCCAGCATTTT CAWSVRQINQPQHF
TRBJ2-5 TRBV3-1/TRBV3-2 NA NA TGTGCCAGCAGCCAACCTCAGGTCCCGGGGGAGACCCAGTACTTC CASSQPQVPGETQYF
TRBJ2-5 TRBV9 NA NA TGTGCCAGCAGCGTAGGGGCTGAAGAGACCCAGTACTTC CASSVGAEETQYF
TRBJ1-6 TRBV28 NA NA TGTGCCAGCACCACCTTATCAGCGAGTTCACCCCTCCACTTT CASTTLSASSPLHF
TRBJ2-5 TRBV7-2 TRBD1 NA TGTGCCAGCAGCTTCCGGACAGGCGGAGAGACCCAGTACTTC CASSFRTGGETQYF
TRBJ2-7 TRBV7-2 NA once TGTGCCAGCAGCGATTCCGGACTCTCCTACGAGCAGTACTTC CASSDSGLSYEQYF
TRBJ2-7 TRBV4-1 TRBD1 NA TGCGCCAGCAGCCAAGAAACGGGACAGGGGGCGGGAGAGCAGTACTTC CASSQETGQGAGEQYF
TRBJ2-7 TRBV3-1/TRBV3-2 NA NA TGTGCCAGCACAAGGGGTGAGCAGTACTTC CASTRGEQYF
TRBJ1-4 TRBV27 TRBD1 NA TGTGCCAGCAGAGGTAGCCGGGACAGGGACGAAAAACTGTTTTTT CASRGSRDRDEKLFF
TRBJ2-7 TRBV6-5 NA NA TGTGCCAGCAGTTACAGCGACCCGAGGGGGTACGAGCAGTACTTC CASSYSDPRGYEQYF
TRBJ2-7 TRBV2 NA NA TGTGCCAGCAGGACTCGAGTGGAGCAGTACTTC CASRTRVEQYF
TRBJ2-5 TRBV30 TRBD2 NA TGTGCCTGGAGCCGCAAGGACCTCGGGGGGGCCGGGACCCAGTACTTC CAWSRKDLGGAGTQYF
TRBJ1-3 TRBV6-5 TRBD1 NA TGTGCCAGCTCGGACAGGGGGTTAGCTGGAAACACCATATATTTT CASSDRGLAGNTIYF